What follows are 7 T cell receptor beta chains derived from one specimen sequenced in a study of blood T cells in healthy people across ages. PCR was performed a second time for 7 to 11 cycles using a sample-barcoded 5' primer and a J-beta primer mix. MiXCR, run by TCRdb on the 5' RACE reads, gives a single entry per CDR3 protein. The data hold about 1 million distinct CDR3 sequences, with less than 50% observed a single time. The specimen was blood. The receptors stem from a woman in her fifties or sixties in good health.

The chain joins TRBV28 to TRBJ2-7; unclear D gene. Germline V gene data show CDR1 as MDHEN and CDR2 as SYDVKM. V lost 8 bases, J lost 0 bases, and 8 bases lay in between. The length of the CDR3 is 12 residues. CDR3 in DNA: TGTGCCAGCGTCAACGGCTCCTACGAGCAGTACTTC. Its protein is CASVNGSYEQYF.

The J gene is TRBJ2-1, the V gene TRBV20-1, with TRBD2 identical over 7 bases. CDR3 length: 16 amino acids. Trimming at V came to 5 bases and at J to 5 bases, leaving 15 bases not matched to a gene. Germline V gene lookup returns CDR1 DFQATT and CDR2 SNEGSKA (reference sequence). The CDR3 region is CSAYSWSKRDDNEQFF. The CDR3 DNA is TGCAGTGCTTACTCATGGAGTAAGCGGGATGACAATGAGCAGTTCTTC.

CDR3 residues: CSARGLTGWETQYF. The CDR3 bases are TGCAGTGCTAGAGGCCTGACGGGATGGGAGACCCAGTACTTC. The rearrangement links TRBV20-1 to TRBJ2-5, with a possible D match to TRBD2 (5 bases). V lost 1 base and J 5 bases, leaving 14 bases between the germline ends. Germline CDR1 reads DFQATT; CDR2 reads SNEGSKA (reference sequence). This CDR3 has 14 residues.

This rearrangement joins TRBV20-1 to TRBJ2-5, with D unresolved. The V gene's germline CDR1 is DFQATT and CDR2 SNEGSKA (reference sequence). This CDR3 region has 14 residues. The V end lost 5 bases, the J end lost 1 base, and 14 bases lay between the germline ends. The CDR3 loop reads CSAQNTAFQETQYF. The CDR3 coding sequence is TGCAGTGCTCAAAACACGGCATTCCAAGAGACCCAGTACTTC.

The chain carries TRBV13 and TRBJ2-7; possible D gene TRBD2, 5 bases. This CDR3 spans 17 amino acids. Trimming cost V 2 bases and J 3 bases, with 20 bases left between them. CDR1 PRHDT and CDR2 FYEKMQ come from the germline V gene (reference sequence). This chain's CDR3 is CASSLNGREGSRYEQYF. In DNA form, the CDR3 reads TGTGCCAGCAGCTTAAACGGCCGTGAGGGCAGCCGCTACGAGCAGTACTTC.

The chain is built from TRBV12-3 or TRBV12-4 and TRBJ1-2; no firm D call. With 2 bases removed from V and 2 bases from J, the gap between germline ends came to 9 bases. CDR3 size: 14 residues. The CDR3 here is CASSLRSRNYGYTF. The CDR3 coding sequence is TGTGCCAGCAGTTTAAGGTCCCGCAACTATGGCTACACCTTC.

The chain couples TRBV18 to TRBJ2-3; 9 positions agree with TRBD1. Germline assignment: CDR1 KGHSH and CDR2 LQKENI. This CDR3 spans 17 amino acids. The trim removed 2 bases at V and 2 bases at J, leaving 8 bases unmatched. The CDR3 region is CASSPALTGGLTDTQYF. In nucleotides, the CDR3 is TGTGCCAGCTCACCAGCTCTGACAGGGGGTCTCACAGATACGCAGTATTTT.